A selection of T cell receptor beta chains follows, all from one sample in a study of shared clonotypes between healthy human individuals. TCRdb keeps only in-frame clones here, not all; method: immunoSEQ multiplex PCR. The table shows over a million clones, with over 95% occurring only once. Material: naive CD4+ T cells sorted from blood. Receptors were obtained from a man aged 25 to 40 in good health. Each CDR3 is given without its conserved first and last residue. A D gene is named only where the DNA matches it firmly.

CDR3 protein | V gene | D gene | J gene
ASSSQGAGGYT | TRBV27 | NA | TRBJ1-2
ASSLTGRGLRNEQF | TRBV7-3 | NA | TRBJ2-1
ASSYRDSNNEQF | TRBV5-4 | NA | TRBJ2-1
ASSGEGYNEQF | TRBV2 | TRBD2 | TRBJ2-1
ASSSDRGNQPQH | TRBV6-1 | TRBD1 | TRBJ1-5
ASRLTSGSRDEQY | TRBV12-2 | NA | TRBJ2-7
ASSLRGTDTQY | TRBV5-1 | NA | TRBJ2-3
ASSSTVFPKQGRTEAF | TRBV28 | NA | TRBJ1-1
ASSPGLDRYNEQF | TRBV18 | TRBD2 | TRBJ2-1
ASTGLEGNTGELF | TRBV5-1 | TRBD2 | TRBJ2-2
ASSLGGREDTQY | TRBV5-1 | NA | TRBJ2-3
ASTPTRDRGYNEQF | TRBV7-9 | TRBD1 | TRBJ2-1
ASSPLQGRNTGELF | TRBV18 | NA | TRBJ2-2
ASSPRVARDTEAF | TRBV18 | NA | TRBJ1-1
ASSGQAFGDEQY | TRBV6-1 | TRBD1 | TRBJ2-7
ASSLIAGTDKETQY | TRBV7-3 | TRBD1 | TRBJ2-5
ASRASLGNSEGAYEQY | TRBV2 | NA | TRBJ2-7
SVRADLAKNIQY | TRBV29-1 | NA | TRBJ2-4
ASSFSSYEQY | TRBV7-2 | NA | TRBJ2-7
ASSLGAAGQPQH | TRBV2 | NA | TRBJ1-5
ASSLEGLAVPYEQY | TRBV7-8 | TRBD2 | TRBJ2-7
ASSSGQSRRVNTIY | TRBV6-5 | TRBD1 | TRBJ1-3
ASSESGYEQY | TRBV10-1 | NA | TRBJ2-7
ASSQVPARAYEQY | TRBV14 | NA | TRBJ2-7
SVSGGTYTGELF | TRBV29-1 | NA | TRBJ2-2
ASSRHAGELF | TRBV7-6 | NA | TRBJ2-2
ASSPWTGLDTIY | TRBV9 | TRBD1 | TRBJ1-3
ASSLLDRDTQY | TRBV7-2 | TRBD1 | TRBJ2-3
ASSLALTGETDTQY | TRBV5-1 | TRBD1 | TRBJ2-3
ASSLSQASIYQPQH | TRBV7-8 | NA | TRBJ1-5
ASSPPLRQYEQF | TRBV28 | NA | TRBJ2-1
ASSLHGQGKNQPQH | TRBV19 | TRBD1 | TRBJ1-5
SVEVTGEWNEQF | TRBV29-1 | TRBD1 | TRBJ2-1
ASSPPQGTQY | TRBV18 | NA | TRBJ2-3
ASSPTGRSSGANVLT | TRBV5-6 | TRBD1 | TRBJ2-6
ATPRLNTGELF | TRBV7-8 | NA | TRBJ2-2
ASSFREKTEAF | TRBV5-4 | NA | TRBJ1-1
ASSDRAGEQY | TRBV2 | NA | TRBJ2-7
ASSLAGGPNEQF | TRBV7-6 | TRBD2 | TRBJ2-1
ASSQEGGRALVDTEAF | TRBV4-1 | NA | TRBJ1-1
AISESSGLGDTQY | TRBV10-3 | NA | TRBJ2-3
ASSLLGHLNEKLF | TRBV7-9 | NA | TRBJ1-4
ASSIARSSGNTIY | TRBV19 | NA | TRBJ1-3
ASTRTGGAGYNEQF | TRBV9 | TRBD2 | TRBJ2-1
AISESVSGTDNEQF | TRBV10-3 | NA | TRBJ2-1
ASSLASPGLLGYGYT | TRBV7-9 | NA | TRBJ1-2
ASSSPLGSGNTDTQY | TRBV28 | NA | TRBJ2-3
ASCSLNTGELF | TRBV28 | NA | TRBJ2-2
ASSLGWVDTEAF | TRBV28 | NA | TRBJ1-1
ASSLAGALSYNEQF | TRBV5-5 | NA | TRBJ2-1
ASSLATFNLDGEAF | TRBV7-8 | NA | TRBJ1-1
SVVGGIQGKGYNEQF | TRBV29-1 | NA | TRBJ2-1
ASRGQGRTQPQH | TRBV27 | NA | TRBJ1-5
ASSLGTGHPGELF | TRBV2 | TRBD1 | TRBJ2-2
ASSERRTYGYT | TRBV6-1 | NA | TRBJ1-2
ASSFGWWEFGTDTQY | TRBV28 | NA | TRBJ2-3
ASSMSVYGTSSEQY | TRBV19 | TRBD2 | TRBJ2-7
ASSLKRGFEETQY | TRBV5-1 | NA | TRBJ2-5
ASSPIAGGPLEETQY | TRBV18 | TRBD2 | TRBJ2-5
ASKWGGGNTGELF | TRBV6-1 | NA | TRBJ2-2